These 19 T cell receptor beta chains were all obtained from the same sample, sequenced in a study of T cell responses to AZD1222 COVID-19 vaccine. The assay was immunoSEQ multiplex PCR, and TCRdb's table has in-frame clones only and misses some. Of 180,000 or so clones in the sample, around 90% were seen once. The sequencing here drew on peripheral blood, taken 28 days after the second AZD1222 dose. The receptors come from an adult who received the AZD1222 COVID-19 vaccine.

In this sample, this clone turned up a few times. The genes are TRBV7-9 and TRBJ1-2; tentatively, D is TRBD1 (6 bases). Germline CDR1 and CDR2: SEHNR and FQNEAQ (reference sequence). The V gene lost 3 bases and the J gene lost 4 bases, with 18 bases spanning the gap. There are 16 residues in the CDR3. The CDR3 bases are TGTGCCAGCAGCTTCCACAGGGTTGGAGTGGGCTATGGCTACACCTTC. Residues: CASSFHRVGVGYGYTF.

The J gene is TRBJ1-1, the V gene TRBV28; D is undetermined. Germline V lookup: CDR1 MDHEN, CDR2 SYDVKM. The V end lost 2 bases, the J end lost 3 bases, and 13 bases lay between the germline ends. The CDR3 consists of 15 residues. In DNA, the CDR3 is TGTGCCAGCAGTTTAATTACAGCGGGTGACACTGAAGCTTTCTTT. Translating gives CASSLITAGDTEAFF.

V gene TRBV21-1 combines with J gene TRBJ2-3; the D call of TRBD2 is as the table states it, not checked on the DNA. TRBV21-1 is deemed a pseudogene. The CDR3 is 14 residues long. The CDR3 nucleotides are TGTGCCAGCTCCCTAGCGGGATGCACAGATACGCAGTATTTT. Residues: CASSLAGCTDTQYF.

The chain employs TRBV9 and TRBJ1-6; D ambiguous. There are 14 residues in the CDR3. Germline values: CDR1 SGDLS, CDR2 YYNGEE. Trimming shortened V by 0 bases and J by 7 bases, and 8 bases separated the two germline ends. The CDR3 bases are TGTGCCAGCAGCGTAGCCGTAGGGAATTCACCCCTCCACTTT. It specifies CASSVAVGNSPLHF.

The J gene is TRBJ1-6, the V gene TRBV11-2; D is perhaps TRBD1 (6 bases). CDR1 is SGHAT and CDR2 is FQNNGV in the germline V gene. Between the trimmed V and J ends, which lost 0 bases and 7 bases, there was a span of 7 bases. CDR3 length: 14 amino acids. CDR3 bases: TGTGCCAGCAGCTTAGAAGACAGGAATTCACCCCTCCACTTT. Amino acids: CASSLEDRNSPLHF. The full variable domain, with the rest looked up from reference TRBV11-2 and TRBJ1-6, is EAGVAQSPRYKIIEKRQSVAFWCNPISGHATLYWYQQILGQGPKLLIQFQNNGVVDDSQLPKDRFSAERLKGVDSTLKIQPAKLEDSAVYLCASSLEDRNSPLHFGNGTRLTVT.

This chain links TRBV7-2 with TRBJ2-1; TRBD2 matches 9 bases. The CDR3 totals 17 residues. Trimming cost V 5 bases and J 9 bases; bases outside gene matches: 17. Germline CDR1 is SGHTA and CDR2 is FQGNSA. The CDR3 sequence: CASSPLGREGLRGEQFF. CDR3 bases: TGTGCCAGCAGCCCCCTCGGGCGGGAGGGCCTCAGGGGTGAGCAGTTCTTC.

The chain carries TRBV6-5 and TRBJ2-3, with 8 bases identical to TRBD1. The CDR3 runs to 15 residues. The germline V gene encodes CDR1 MNHEY and CDR2 SVGAGI. J was trimmed by 4 bases and V by 7 bases; bases with no gene match: 10. Here the CDR3 DNA reads TGTGCCAGCATCACAGGACAGGGTGTCGCAGATACGCAGTATTTT. Its protein product is CASITGQGVADTQYF.

This clone occurred once. This rearrangement joins TRBV28 to TRBJ1-1; TRBD1 is a possible D gene (5 bases). CDR1 and CDR2 from the germline V gene are MDHEN and SYDVKM. V was pared by 5 bases and J by 1 base, with 11 bases between. The CDR3 covers 14 residues. The CDR3 here is CASSPGTRNTEAFF. Written as DNA, the CDR3 is TGTGCCAGCAGTCCCGGGACGAGGAACACTGAAGCTTTCTTT.

This clone was recorded once. In nucleotides, the CDR3 is TGTGCCTGGAGTCTCGCAAGCGGGGGTTACAATGAGCAGTTCTTC. This codes for CAWSLASGGYNEQFF. The gene calls are TRBV30 and TRBJ2-1; 8 bases match TRBD2. The CDR3 contains 15 residues. CDR1 is GTSNPN, CDR2 SVGIG, per germline (reference sequence). V lost 2 bases and J lost 4; bases outside the gene matches: 7.

The V and J genes are TRBV7-3 and TRBJ1-2; D gene ambiguous. Germline lookup yields CDR1 SGHTA and CDR2 FQGTGA. The CDR3 contains 12 residues. The ends were cut back, 4 bases at V and 8 bases at J, with 11 bases in the middle. The CDR3 is CASSSGPGGYTF. The CDR3 DNA follows: TGTGCCAGCAGCTCCGGGCCGGGGGGCTACACCTTC.

The V gene is TRBV4-1, the J gene TRBJ2-7; TRBD1 matches 10 bases. Losses at the gene ends were 4 bases for V and 5 bases for J; bases not matched to a gene: 11. The CDR3 runs to 16 residues. From germline, CDR1 is MGHRA and CDR2 YSYEKL. CDR3 coding DNA: TGCGCCAGCAGCCGATCCGGGACAGGGGCCGGAGACGAGCAGTACTTC. It translates to CASSRSGTGAGDEQYF.

Regarding this clone: The sample has other DNA sequences that encode this CDR3 too. CDR3 amino acids: CASSFQGAHQPQHF. The CDR3 DNA reads as TGTGCCAGCAGTTTCCAAGGGGCACATCAGCCCCAGCATTTT. The chain carries TRBV27 and TRBJ1-5, with D possibly matching TRBD1 (5 bases). Germline CDR1 is MNHEY and CDR2 is SMNVEV (reference sequence). Trimming cost V 3 bases and J 5 bases, with 11 bases left between them. The CDR3 sequence is 14 residues long.

V is TRBV7-8 and J is TRBJ2-4, with D unresolved. The CDR3 covers 17 residues. The germline gives CDR1 SGHVS, CDR2 FQNEAQ. V was clipped by 5 bases and J by 0 bases, with 17 bases between them. Here the CDR3 reads CASSPPRRISAKNIQYF. In DNA, the CDR3 is TGTGCCAGCAGCCCCCCACGGCGCATCTCAGCCAAAAACATTCAGTACTTC.

The chain employs TRBV19 and TRBJ2-3; D unclear. CDR1 and CDR2 (germline): LNHDA, SQIVND (reference sequence). This CDR3 has 15 residues. The V gene lost 0 bases and the J gene lost 1 base, with 8 bases spanning the gap. The CDR3 spells CASSIDVRGTDTQYF. The CDR3 DNA sequence: TGTGCCAGTAGTATAGATGTACGTGGCACAGATACGCAGTATTTT.

Worth noting for this clone: The junction departs from germline at one end; a sequencing error may be responsible. The V and J genes are TRBV10-3 and TRBJ2-2; the match to TRBD2 covers 10 bases. The CDR3 has 18 residues. The germline V gene has CDR1 ENHRY and CDR2 SYGVKD. DNA for the CDR3: TGTGCCATCAGTGGGACTAGCGGAAAAGGATCGAACGCCGGGGAGCTGTTTTTT. Residues: CAISGTSGKGSNAGELFF.

The chain uses TRBV7-9 and TRBJ1-1; no clear D. Trimming took off 4 bases at V and 0 bases at J, with 12 bases between the two ends. This CDR3 is built from 15 residues. Germline CDR1 reads SEHNR; CDR2 reads FQNEAQ (reference sequence). In nucleotides, the CDR3 is TGTGCCAGCAGCTGGACGGCCGCTTTGAACACTGAAGCTTTCTTT. Its protein is CASSWTAALNTEAFF. The variable domain in full, with the rest retrieved from reference TRBV7-9 and TRBJ1-1, is DTGVSQNPRHKITKRGQNVTFRCDPISEHNRLYWYRQTLGQGPEFLTYFQNEAQLEKSRLLSDRFSAERPKGSFSTLEIQRTEQGDSAMYLCASSWTAALNTEAFFGQGTRLTVV.

This rearrangement joins TRBV2 to TRBJ2-5; D ambiguous. Germline loops: CDR1 SNHLY, CDR2 FYNNEI. This CDR3 spans 13 amino acids. Between the trimmed V and J ends, which lost 3 bases and 1 base, there was a span of 6 bases. CDR3 residues: CASSENTQETQYF. The CDR3 region has the DNA TGTGCCAGCAGTGAGAACACCCAAGAGACCCAGTACTTC.

Of note for this clone: This specimen includes other DNA sequences encoding the same CDR3. V usage is TRBV18 and J usage is TRBJ2-7; TRBD1 matches 7 bases. CDR3 length: 15 amino acids. The V segment lost 2 bases and the J segment 2 bases; nucleotides outside the gene matches: 6. Germline V CDR1 and CDR2: KGHSH, LQKENI. CDR3 sequence: CASSPNRDSTYEQYF. CDR3 DNA: TGTGCCAGCTCACCAAACCGGGACAGCACCTACGAGCAGTACTTC.

The CDR3 region is CASRRGQMGNQPQHF. The CDR3 DNA reads as TGTGCCAGCAGACGGGGGCAGATGGGCAATCAGCCCCAGCATTTT. This chain links TRBV6-5 with TRBJ1-5; D may be TRBD1 (6 bases). Trimming pared 6 bases from V and 2 bases from J, leaving 14 bases between. The germline V gene has CDR1 MNHEY and CDR2 SVGAGI. This CDR3 comprises 15 residues.